Here is one T cell receptor (beta chain) with its context. This clonotype was recorded at least ten times. It lacks a known antigen. There are no base qualities to consult, and no much larger clone falls within one base. Every donor in the study was a healthy Caucasian. Three pairs of female monozygotic twins, all aged about 18 to 30 years, were included in the twin cohort. Using Miltenyi CD45RO+ enrichment and human naive T-cell isolation kits, memory (CD45RO+) and naive T cells were isolated from PBMC. The sample originates from a study of identical twins (TCRdb year 2016). At the level of the whole study: To test whether fetal clonotypes persist, this study deep-sequenced TCR alpha and beta repertoires from monozygotic twins, from unrelated adults of various ages, and from cord blood. To rule out contamination, the twin experiments were replicated at different times with different library preparation protocols.

Points the paper makes about the study in general: Because the same donors could not be followed over many years, the conclusions relied on cross-sectional statistical analysis. Abundant cord blood beta clonotypes had fewer insertions, young adult naive repertoires showed a similar but weaker trend, and memory repertoires showed no such trend. Excess twin sharing in beta out-of-frame sequences was weaker because fewer shared sequences lowered the signal-to-noise ratio. Out-of-frame TCR alpha sharing in monozygotic twins was systematically underestimated by recombination models, whereas sharing between unrelated individuals was in agreement with the recombination models. Compared with coincidental sharing between unrelated individuals, an excess of low generation-probability sequences was observed among out-of-frame TCR alpha sequences shared between twins. Invariant T cells such as MAIT and iNKT could partly confound zero-insertion analyses, though diverse VJ usage argued against this for most clonotypes.

Deletion took 6 bases off V and 4 bases off J, with a span of 12 bases between the germline ends. Including the terminal cysteine and phenylalanine, the CDR3 comprises 13 residues. Left in the record is the CDR3 DNA by itself, 39 bases read in frame from the first base. Receptors were amplified or captured by 5' RACE. The sequencing machine was an Illumina HiSeq 2000. Template switching introduced a universal primer binding site; the final cDNA contained a unique molecular identifier, enabling accurate counting of TCR cDNA molecules. Specific primers in the conserved constant-segment region were used to synthesize first-strand cDNA for TCR alpha and beta chains. To control for contamination, every cDNA library was double barcoded, receiving both a SMART-Mk sample barcode and Illumina barcodes. TruSeq adapter sequences and Illumina sample barcodes were added in two successive PCR steps. The TCR alpha and beta cDNA libraries were sequenced on the Illumina HiSeq platform using custom primers. On the authors' methods: MiGEC processed the raw reads to extract unique molecular identifiers, while MiXCR was used to determine the CDR3 positions. Recombination models were inferred per individual with the repgenHMM and IGoR tools using an EM algorithm. Shared clonotype analysis was performed with the tcR package in R, normalizing sharing by the product of cloneset sizes. Out-of-frame nonproductive sequences were analyzed to study raw recombination free of thymic and clonal selection effects. TCRdb reanalyzed the raw reads on its own, using fastp at Q25 for trimming and MiXCR for clone calling, and kept in-frame beta chains. Entries that share a CDR3 protein sequence are merged under the most common genes and DNA. The V and J calls come from TCRdb's annotation, not from the publication. The sample includes roughly 290,000 distinct CDR3 sequences, with more than 6.5% observed a single time. Jointly, the top ten make up over 2% of the sample.

The same sample was also used in a study of yellow fever vaccine responses in identical twins. As the second publication notes: According to the authors, in identical twins the way T cells responded to vaccination appeared partly convergent and partly personalized. In the study, vaccine-responding T cell clones were precisely tracked in identical twins.

The V and J genes are TRBV12-3 or TRBV12-4 and TRBJ1-1; tentative D gene TRBD1, with 5 bases matching. The clonotype comes from a woman younger than 35 in good health. Specimen: memory (CD45RO+) T cells sorted from blood. The cell subset or site label here, explained by the study, means: CD45RO+ enriched T cells. The sequenced DNA is TGTGCCAGCAGCCTGGGACGGGGCACTGAAGCTTTCTTT. It codes for CASSLGRGTEAFF.